This is a list of T cell receptor beta chains from one sample in a study of PD-1 blockade in mismatch repair-deficient tumors. Clones were read by immunoSEQ multiplex PCR, and TCRdb kept only the in-frame ones, dropping some. The sample contains about 84,000 clones, approximately 81% of which appear only once. The sample in question was peripheral blood, obtained 12 weeks after starting pembrolizumab. These receptors originate from an adult with mismatch repair-deficient cancer. Each CDR3 is given without its conserved first and last residue.

J gene | V gene | CDR3 protein
TRBJ2-1 | TRBV9 | ASSPRDRVSYNEQF
TRBJ2-5 | TRBV29-1 | STGHVQETQY
TRBJ2-1 | TRBV9 | ASSSVKASSYNEQF
TRBJ2-7 | TRBV5-1 | ASSLDRLAGDGEQY
TRBJ2-3 | TRBV14 | ASSQTRPADTQY
TRBJ1-1 | TRBV5-1 | ASSLDKMNTEAF
TRBJ2-7 | TRBV9 | ASSARWTSGAYEQY
TRBJ2-2 | TRBV5-1 | ASRQAGSANTGELF
TRBJ2-7 | TRBV7-2 | ASSLGGTSGGFYEQY
TRBJ2-7 | TRBV4-1 | ASSLRAGAGYEQY
TRBJ1-2 | TRBV30 | AWSVGSPNYGYT
TRBJ2-3 | TRBV7-9 | ASSLAPPGQGTDTQY
TRBJ2-1 | TRBV30 | AWSVDRHEQF
TRBJ2-2 | TRBV9 | ASSVAGSPNTGELF
TRBJ1-5 | TRBV5-8 | ASSSDRNQPQH
TRBJ2-2 | TRBV10-3 | ATDPGTGARGYTGELF
TRBJ2-5 | TRBV4-1 | ASKSGFGETQY
TRBJ1-1 | TRBV7-2 | ASSTGPGMNTEAF
TRBJ2-7 | TRBV27 | ASSFGPANGEQY
TRBJ1-1 | TRBV11-3 | ASSLGVSGNTEAF
TRBJ1-2 | TRBV4-1 | ASSQPGRRIDYGYT
TRBJ1-1 | TRBV19 | ASSTRGNTEAF
TRBJ2-7 | TRBV5-5 | ASSLTSGAAYEQY
TRBJ2-3 | TRBV28 | ASSLEGRQY
TRBJ2-3 | TRBV18 | ASSFLQGETDTQY
TRBJ2-5 | TRBV5-8 | ASSSNRLVAGPQETQY
TRBJ2-2 | TRBV30 | AWSVNDYTGELF
TRBJ2-4 | TRBV19 | ASSFTGADIQY
TRBJ1-5 | TRBV19 | ASRGGTGNSNQPQH
TRBJ2-1 | TRBV5-8 | ASSLGQGSSYNEQF
TRBJ2-3 | TRBV27 | ASSAGGSADTQY
TRBJ2-7 | TRBV11-2 | ASSLDPQDNYEQY
TRBJ1-4 | TRBV7-9 | ASSYGGGAVEKLF
TRBJ1-2 | TRBV6-5 | ASSYSGSAGYGYT
TRBJ1-1 | TRBV5-5 | ASSIGWSNTEAF
TRBJ2-1 | TRBV7-9 | ASNPTGDEQF
TRBJ1-1 | TRBV5-1 | ASSLAGATEAF
TRBJ1-1 | TRBV5-4 | ASSLGPGVTEAF
TRBJ2-3 | TRBV15 | ATSRWTSGRADTQY
TRBJ1-5 | TRBV19 | ASSPLTGSHQPQH
TRBJ2-7 | TRBV7-9 | ASSLALRYEQY
TRBJ2-3 | TRBV11-2 | ASSSTGPDTQY
TRBJ2-7 | TRBV19 | ASSIGPPGGPSEQY
TRBJ1-2 | TRBV4-1 | ASSQVSLRGHGYT
TRBJ1-1 | TRBV6-5 | ASRPGPHTEAF
TRBJ1-1 | TRBV5-1 | ASSLTPTVTEAF
TRBJ2-2 | TRBV19 | ASSRWGELF
TRBJ2-1 | TRBV19 | ASASGGDEQF